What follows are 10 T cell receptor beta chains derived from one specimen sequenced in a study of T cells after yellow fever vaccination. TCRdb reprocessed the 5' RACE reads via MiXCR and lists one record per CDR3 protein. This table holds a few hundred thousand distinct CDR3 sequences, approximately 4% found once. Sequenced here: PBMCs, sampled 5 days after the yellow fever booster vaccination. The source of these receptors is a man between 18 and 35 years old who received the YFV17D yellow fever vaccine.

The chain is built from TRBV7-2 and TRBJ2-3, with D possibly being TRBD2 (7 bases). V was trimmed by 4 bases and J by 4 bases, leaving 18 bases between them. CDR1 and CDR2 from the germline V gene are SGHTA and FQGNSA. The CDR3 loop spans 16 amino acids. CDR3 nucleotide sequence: TGTGCCAGCAGCTCTAGGGGGGGGGCCGTTCCAGATACGCAGTATTTT. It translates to CASSSRGGAVPDTQYF.

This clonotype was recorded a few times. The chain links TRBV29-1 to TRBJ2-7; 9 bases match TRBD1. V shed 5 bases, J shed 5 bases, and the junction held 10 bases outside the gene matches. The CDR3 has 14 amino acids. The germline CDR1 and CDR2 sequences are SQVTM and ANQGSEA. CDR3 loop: CSVSPPQGADEQYF. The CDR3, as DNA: TGCAGCGTTTCCCCCCCACAGGGGGCCGACGAGCAGTACTTC.

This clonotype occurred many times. The CDR3 here is CASRDRASTDTQYF. The CDR3 DNA sequence: TGTGCCAGCAGGGACAGGGCGAGCACAGATACGCAGTATTTT. The rearrangement links TRBV2 to TRBJ2-3; 8 bases align to TRBD1. After removal of 6 bases from V and 0 bases from J, the junction contained 2 bases not matched to a gene. The CDR3 contains 14 residues. Germline V gene lookup returns CDR1 SNHLY and CDR2 FYNNEI. The full variable domain, in which reference TRBV2 and TRBJ2-3 provide the parts outside the CDR3, is EPEVTQTPSHQVTQMGQEVILRCVPISNHLYFYWYRQILGQKVEFLVSFYNNEISEKSEIFDDQFSVERPDGSNFTLKIRSTKLEDSAMYFCASRDRASTDTQYFGPGTRLTVL.

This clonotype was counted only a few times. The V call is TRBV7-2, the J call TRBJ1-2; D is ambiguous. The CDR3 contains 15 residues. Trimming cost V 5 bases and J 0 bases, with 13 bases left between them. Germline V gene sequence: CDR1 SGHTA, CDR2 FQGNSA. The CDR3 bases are TGTGCCAGCAGCCCCCGGACCTCAGCTAACTATGGCTACACCTTC. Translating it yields CASSPRTSANYGYTF.

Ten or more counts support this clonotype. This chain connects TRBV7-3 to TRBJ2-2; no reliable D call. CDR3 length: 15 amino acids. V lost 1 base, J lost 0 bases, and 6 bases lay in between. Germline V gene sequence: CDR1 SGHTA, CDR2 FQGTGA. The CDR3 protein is CASSLRWSNTGELFF. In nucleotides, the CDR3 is TGTGCCAGCAGCTTAAGGTGGTCGAACACCGGGGAGCTGTTTTTT.

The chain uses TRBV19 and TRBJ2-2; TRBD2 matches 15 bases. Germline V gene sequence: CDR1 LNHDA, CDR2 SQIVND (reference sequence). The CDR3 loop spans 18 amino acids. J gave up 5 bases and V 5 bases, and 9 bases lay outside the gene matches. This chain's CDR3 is CASSPTPGLAGGTGELFF. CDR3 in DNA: TGTGCCAGTAGTCCTACGCCGGGACTAGCGGGAGGTACCGGGGAGCTGTTTTTT.

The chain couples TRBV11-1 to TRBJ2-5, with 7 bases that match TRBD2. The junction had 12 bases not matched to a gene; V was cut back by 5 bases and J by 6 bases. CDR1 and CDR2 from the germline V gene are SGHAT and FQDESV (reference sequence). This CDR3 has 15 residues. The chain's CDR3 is CASSPGDYRGKTQYF. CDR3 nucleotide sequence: TGTGCCAGCAGCCCGGGGGACTACCGAGGGAAGACCCAGTACTTC.

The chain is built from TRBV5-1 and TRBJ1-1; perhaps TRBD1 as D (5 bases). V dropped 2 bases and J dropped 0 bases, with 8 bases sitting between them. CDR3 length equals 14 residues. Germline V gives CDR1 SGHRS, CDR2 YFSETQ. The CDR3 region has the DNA TGCGCCAGCAGCTTTGGGGGAGTGAACACTGAAGCTTTCTTT. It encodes CASSFGGVNTEAFF.

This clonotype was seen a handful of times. Here the CDR3 reads CASSQAMTSGLNTGELFF. As DNA, the CDR3 is TGCGCCAGCAGCCAGGCAATGACTAGCGGACTTAACACCGGGGAGCTGTTTTTT. This chain connects TRBV4-1 to TRBJ2-2; 9 bases match TRBD2. The CDR3 runs to 18 residues. The germline gives CDR1 MGHRA, CDR2 YSYEKL. The V segment lost 3 bases and the J segment 2 bases; nucleotides outside the gene matches: 10.

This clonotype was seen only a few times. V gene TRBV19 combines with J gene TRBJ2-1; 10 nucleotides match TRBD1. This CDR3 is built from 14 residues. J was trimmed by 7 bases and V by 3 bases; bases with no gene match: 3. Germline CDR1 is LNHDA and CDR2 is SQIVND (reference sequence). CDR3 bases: TGTGCCAGTAGTATGGGACAGGGGATAAATGAGCAGTTCTTC. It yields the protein CASSMGQGINEQFF. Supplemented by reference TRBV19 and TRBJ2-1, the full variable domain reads DGGITQSPKYLFRKEGQNVTLSCEQNLNHDAMYWYRQDPGQGLRLIYYSQIVNDFQKGDIAEGYSVSREKKESFPLTVTSAQKNPTAFYLCASSMGQGINEQFFGPGTRLTVL.